What follows are 30 T cell receptor beta chains derived from one specimen sequenced in a study of graft-versus-host responses after intestinal transplantation. Clones were read by immunoSEQ multiplex PCR, and TCRdb kept only the in-frame ones, dropping some. This sample has around 90,000 clones, with about 95% found just once. For these TCRs, the target antigens are not known. Specimen: unstimulated CD4+ T cells sorted from spleen or lymph node cells, collected before transplant. These receptors originate from a human donor who was the organ donor for an intestinal transplant.

J is TRBJ1-1 and V is TRBV7-8; D possibly corresponds to TRBD1 (6 bases). Trimming removed 5 bases at V and 6 bases at J, with 13 bases between. CDR1 SGHVS and CDR2 FQNEAQ come from the germline V gene. This CDR3 has 13 amino acids. DNA for the CDR3: TGTGCCAGCAGCCCCGACAGGTTGTCTGAAGCTTTCTTT. This encodes CASSPDRLSEAFF.

The V call is TRBV11-2, the J call TRBJ2-5; TRBD2 agrees at 13 bases. This CDR3 has 15 amino acids. V trimming: 5 bases; J trimming: 5 bases; junction bases outside the gene matches: 5. CDR1 SGHAT and CDR2 FQNNGV come from the germline V gene. The CDR3 DNA reads TGTGCCAGCAGCCTACTAGCGGGGGGGCTCGAGACCCAGTACTTC. Protein sequence: CASSLLAGGLETQYF.

This sequence joins TRBV28 and TRBJ1-4; D perhaps matches TRBD1 (6 bases). V shed 6 bases and J shed 5 bases, with 16 bases lying between them. Germline CDR1 and CDR2: MDHEN and SYDVKM. This CDR3 is built from 15 residues. CDR3 sequence: CASSSEPGQNEKLFF. CDR3 DNA: TGTGCCAGCAGCTCCGAGCCGGGACAAAATGAAAAACTGTTTTTT.

The chain is built from TRBV18 and TRBJ1-2; D is perhaps TRBD1 (6 bases). CDR1 is KGHSH, CDR2 LQKENI, per germline. With 1 base removed from V and 6 bases from J, the gap between germline ends came to 15 bases. The CDR3 has 15 amino acids. CDR3 coding DNA: TGTGCCAGCTCACCACAACAGGGCTCGCCCGATGGCTACACCTTC. Its translation is CASSPQQGSPDGYTF.

V usage is TRBV28 and J usage is TRBJ2-1, with 9 bases identical to TRBD2. J gave up 4 bases and V 8 bases, and 3 bases lay outside the gene matches. The CDR3 has 13 residues. CDR1 and CDR2 from the germline V gene are MDHEN and SYDVKM. The CDR3 region is CASLAGAYNEQFF. CDR3 in DNA: TGTGCCAGCTTAGCGGGGGCATACAATGAGCAGTTCTTC.

The chain is built from TRBV7-9 and TRBJ1-4; D ambiguous. The CDR3 is made up of 12 amino acids. In germline, CDR1 is SEHNR, CDR2 FQNEAQ (reference sequence). V was trimmed by 1 base and J by 8 bases, leaving 5 bases between them. CDR3 protein: CASSLDGEKLFF. The CDR3 DNA is TGTGCCAGCAGCTTAGATGGGGAAAAACTGTTTTTT.

This chain joins TRBV6-5 and TRBJ2-7; the match to TRBD1 covers 8 bases. Per germline, CDR1 MNHEY and CDR2 SVGAGI. This CDR3 is 15 amino acids long. Trimming at V came to 2 bases and at J to 2 bases, leaving 5 bases not matched to a gene. For the CDR3, the DNA is TGTGCCAGCAGTTACCGTGGGACAGGAACCTACGAGCAGTACTTC. This encodes CASSYRGTGTYEQYF.

The table lists this clone with a count of one. This sample includes further DNA sequences coding for the same CDR3. The genes are TRBV14 and TRBJ1-1; D is perhaps TRBD1 (6 bases). Looked up from germline, CDR1 is SGHDN and CDR2 is FVKESK. The CDR3 is 13 amino acids. The germline V and J ends were trimmed by 3 bases and 1 base, with 6 bases remaining between them. In DNA, the CDR3 is TGTGCCAGCAGCCAGGACAGGAACACTGAAGCTTTCTTT. Translation gives CASSQDRNTEAFF.

The chain links TRBV27 to TRBJ1-6, with 9 bases aligning to TRBD1. V shed 8 bases, J shed 6 bases, and the junction held 14 bases outside the gene matches. This CDR3 contains 17 residues. Germline V lookup: CDR1 MNHEY, CDR2 SMNVEV (reference sequence). Here the CDR3 DNA reads TGTGCCAGCTCGGAACTAGATCCGGGACAGGGTAATTCACCCCTCCACTTT. It yields the protein CASSELDPGQGNSPLHF.

This CDR3 is CASSSSSDRHYGYTF. CDR3 nucleotides: TGTGCCAGCAGCTCCTCCTCCGACAGGCACTATGGCTACACCTTC. The V gene is TRBV7-3, the J gene TRBJ1-2; D is perhaps TRBD1 (6 bases). Trimming removed 4 bases at V and 3 bases at J, with 15 bases between. Germline assignment: CDR1 SGHTA and CDR2 FQGTGA. This CDR3 has 15 amino acids.

This chain uses TRBV27 with TRBJ1-6; D is ambiguous. The CDR3 length is 14 residues. Per the germline V gene, CDR1 is MNHEY and CDR2 is SMNVEV (reference sequence). With 4 bases removed from V and 9 bases from J, the gap between germline ends came to 13 bases. As DNA, the CDR3 is TGTGCCAGCAGTTACCGGCCGGAGTCTTCACCCCTCCACTTT. Its translation is CASSYRPESSPLHF.

The chain has TRBV30 and TRBJ1-2, with 8 bases aligning to TRBD1. Germline CDR1 GTSNPN, CDR2 SVGIG (reference sequence). The CDR3 runs 15 residues. The V segment lost 2 bases and the J segment 8 bases; nucleotides outside the gene matches: 13. CDR3 amino acids: CAWSPGTTGGGGYTF. The CDR3, as DNA: TGTGCCTGGAGTCCCGGTACCACAGGGGGGGGAGGCTACACCTTC. The full variable domain, in which reference TRBV30 and TRBJ1-2 provide the parts outside the CDR3, is SQTIHQWPATLVQPVGSPLSLECTVEGTSNPNLYWYRQAAGRGLQLLFYSVGIGQISSEVPQNLSASRPQDRQFILSSKKLLLSDSGFYLCAWSPGTTGGGGYTFGSGTRLTVV.

The rearrangement joins TRBV19 to TRBJ1-6; the match to TRBD1 covers 7 bases. The CDR3 is 15 residues long. Germline trimming cut 4 bases from V and 7 bases from J; bases unmatched to any gene: 7. In germline, CDR1 is LNHDA, CDR2 SQIVND (reference sequence). The CDR3 coding sequence is TGTGCCAGTAGTACTACCGGGACAGAGAATTCACCCCTCCACTTT. Translation gives CASSTTGTENSPLHF.

The V and J genes are TRBV11-2 and TRBJ2-3, with D possibly matching TRBD2 (6 bases). The CDR3 covers 14 residues. Trimming pared 4 bases from V and 4 bases from J, leaving 12 bases between. The germline V gene encodes CDR1 SGHAT and CDR2 FQNNGV. CDR3 nucleotide sequence: TGTGCCAGCAGCTCGCTGACTAGAGCAGATACGCAGTATTTT. Protein: CASSSLTRADTQYF.

This clone was found once. The J gene is TRBJ1-5, the V gene TRBV11-2, with D tentatively TRBD1 (5 bases). Per the germline V gene, CDR1 is SGHAT and CDR2 is FQNNGV. Trimming pared 0 bases from V and 4 bases from J, leaving 19 bases between. The CDR3 extends over 18 amino acids. The CDR3 here is CASSLDRTGSASNQPQHF. CDR3 DNA: TGTGCCAGCAGCTTAGATAGAACAGGTTCGGCGAGTAATCAGCCCCAGCATTTT.

This chain joins TRBV7-8 and TRBJ2-7, with 16 bases that match TRBD2. The CDR3 contains 20 residues. Germline CDR1 and CDR2: SGHVS and FQNEAQ. With V trimmed by 2 bases and J by 5 bases, 15 bases remained unmatched. CDR3 loop: CASSLWGAPGTSGGAHEQYF. CDR3 DNA sequence: TGTGCCAGCAGCTTATGGGGCGCACCCGGGACTAGCGGGGGGGCTCACGAGCAGTACTTC.

The genes are TRBV28 and TRBJ2-6; TRBD1 is a possible D gene (7 bases). The ends were cut back, 10 bases at V and 4 bases at J, with 17 bases in the middle. There are 15 residues in the CDR3. CDR1 is MDHEN, CDR2 SYDVKM, per germline. The CDR3 coding sequence is TGTGCCACCTCCAGGGGGGTATCAGGGGCCAACGTCCTGACTTTC. This gives the protein CATSRGVSGANVLTF.

The chain joins TRBV5-1 to TRBJ2-7; no definite D call. Germline V gene data show CDR1 as SGHRS and CDR2 as YFSETQ. V dropped 4 bases and J dropped 3 bases, with 11 bases sitting between them. The CDR3 is 13 amino acids. CDR3 in DNA: TGCGCCAGCAGCGATATTCCTGGCTACGAGCAGTACTTC. Translated: CASSDIPGYEQYF.

The chain employs TRBV7-2 and TRBJ1-2; D ambiguous. Per germline, CDR1 SGHTA and CDR2 FQGNSA. Trimming removed 7 bases at V and 8 bases at J, with 11 bases between. The CDR3 extends over 11 amino acids. The CDR3 sequence is CASTDASGYTF. The CDR3 DNA sequence: TGTGCCAGCACCGATGCCAGCGGCTACACCTTC.

The rearrangement joins TRBV14 to TRBJ1-2; possible D gene TRBD1, 5 bases. CDR1 and CDR2 from the germline V gene are SGHDN and FVKESK. V lost 0 bases and J lost 4, with 12 bases in between. The CDR3 is made up of 15 amino acids. CDR3 nucleotide sequence: TGTGCCAGCAGCCAAGAGAGGGGAGCGGGCTATGGCTACACCTTC. Encoded protein: CASSQERGAGYGYTF. Drawing the rest from reference TRBV14 and TRBJ1-2, the complete variable domain is EAGVTQFPSHSVIEKGQTVTLRCDPISGHDNLYWYRRVMGKEIKFLLHFVKESKQDESGMPNNRFLAERTGGTYSTLKVQPAELEDSGVYFCASSQERGAGYGYTFGSGTRLTVV.

The chain links TRBV4-3 to TRBJ2-3; no clear D gene. Germline loops: CDR1 LGHNA, CDR2 YSLEER. CDR3 length: 15 residues. V lost 4 bases, J lost 0 bases, and 11 bases lay in between. The CDR3 sequence is CASSLQGISTDTQYF. The CDR3 nucleotides read TGCGCCAGCAGCCTGCAAGGTATAAGCACAGATACGCAGTATTTT.

The chain links TRBV2 to TRBJ1-1, with 9 bases aligning to TRBD1. Germline CDR1 SNHLY, CDR2 FYNNEI. The CDR3 covers 14 residues. Unmatched junction bases numbered 4, after V lost 4 bases and J lost 4 bases. The CDR3: CASSGQGVGTEAFF. CDR3 sequence (DNA): TGTGCCAGCAGTGGACAGGGGGTAGGCACTGAAGCTTTCTTT.

The chain uses TRBV11-2 and TRBJ1-1; TRBD1 is a possible D gene (6 bases). Trimming left V 6 bases short and J 2 bases short, with 13 bases between. The CDR3 is 14 residues long. Germline V lookup: CDR1 SGHAT, CDR2 FQNNGV. This CDR3 reads CASRPTGLNTEAFF. The CDR3, as DNA: TGTGCCAGCAGACCGACAGGACTAAACACTGAAGCTTTCTTT.

This clone was counted a single time. The CDR3 protein is CASSYRTSGGGSYNEQFF. CDR3 sequence (DNA): TGTGCCAGCAGCTATCGGACTAGCGGGGGGGGCTCCTACAATGAGCAGTTCTTC. This chain links TRBV7-2 with TRBJ2-1; 15 bases are a match to TRBD2. The germline V gene encodes CDR1 SGHTA and CDR2 FQGNSA. V dropped 4 bases and J dropped 0; count of bases not matched to a gene: 4. The CDR3 contains 18 residues. Looking up the rest from reference TRBV7-2 and TRBJ2-1 gives the full variable domain: GAGVSQSPSNKVTEKGKDVELRCDPISGHTALYWYRQSLGQGLEFLIYFQGNSAPDKSGLPSDRFSAERTGGSVSTLTIQRTQQEDSAVYLCASSYRTSGGGSYNEQFFGPGTRLTVL.

The chain recombines TRBV7-9 with TRBJ2-7; 9 bases line up with TRBD1. The CDR3 length is 14 residues. Trimming took 5 bases from V and 3 from J; bases not matched to a gene: 5. The germline CDR1 and CDR2 sequences are SEHNR and FQNEAQ (reference sequence). The CDR3 reads CASSRTDRGYEQYF. Written as DNA, the CDR3 is TGTGCCAGCAGCCGCACGGACAGGGGCTACGAGCAGTACTTC.

The rearrangement links TRBV7-9 to TRBJ2-7; no definite D call. Germline V gives CDR1 SEHNR, CDR2 FQNEAQ (reference sequence). This CDR3 is built from 13 residues. Trimming took 3 bases from V and 4 from J, leaving 10 bases between them. The CDR3 here is CASSFVGLYEQYF. The CDR3 DNA is TGTGCCAGCAGCTTTGTGGGGTTATACGAGCAGTACTTC.

This chain links TRBV1 with TRBJ1-1; the table's D gene call, TRBD1, was not cross checked with the DNA. TRBV1 is annotated as a pseudogene. The CDR3 totals 14 residues. The CDR3, as DNA: TGCACCAGCAGCCAAGGGACACTGAACACTGAAGCTTTCTTT. Protein product: CTSSQGTLNTEAFF.

This sequence joins TRBV7-9 and TRBJ2-1; TRBD2 agrees at 9 bases. Losses at the gene ends were 5 bases for V and 5 bases for J; bases not matched to a gene: 13. The CDR3 runs to 17 residues. CDR1 is SEHNR and CDR2 is FQNEAQ in the germline V gene (reference sequence). The CDR3 spells CASSPSLIAGEHNEQFF. For the CDR3, the DNA is TGTGCCAGCAGCCCCTCCCTTATAGCGGGGGAGCACAATGAGCAGTTCTTC.

The chain recombines TRBV10-3 with TRBJ2-3; D is ambiguous. This CDR3 has 16 amino acids. Germline V CDR1 and CDR2: ENHRY, SYGVKD. V lost 2 bases to trimming and J lost 2 bases, with 14 bases between them. The CDR3 region has the DNA TGTGCCATCAGTGAGAAGGAACCTTCCTTCACAGATACGCAGTATTTT. Translated: CAISEKEPSFTDTQYF.

V gene TRBV7-2 combines with J gene TRBJ1-2; a weak D match, TRBD1 (5 bases). V shed 1 base and J shed 7 bases, with 10 bases lying between them. Germline V gene data show CDR1 as SGHTA and CDR2 as FQGNSA. This CDR3 has 13 amino acids. CDR3 sequence (DNA): TGTGCCAGCAGCTTAGGGGGCTTCGGTGGCTACACCTTC. It encodes CASSLGGFGGYTF.